Sequencing of this T cell receptor beta chain was carried out in a study of OX40 agonist ivuxolimab in advanced cancers. Across the whole study: Every 2 weeks, ivuxolimab was infused into the patients intravenously at between 0.01 and 10 mg/kg.

Sequencing was performed with immunoSEQ multiplex PCR; in TCRdb, only in-frame clones are kept and a portion is missing. The table includes some 83,000 clones, approximately 88% detected once. Germline values: CDR1 LNHDA, CDR2 SQIVND (reference sequence). The ends lost 6 bases at V and 2 bases at J; junction bases unmatched: 9. There are 16 residues in the CDR3. The receptor was derived from an adult with an advanced solid tumor such as melanoma, head and neck, liver or kidney cancer. Here the sequenced sample was CD4+ or CD8+ T cells sorted from blood, taken in a trial of the OX40 agonist ivuxolimab. The V and J genes are TRBV19 and TRBJ2-2; 7 nucleotides match TRBD1. The CDR3 protein is CASSMTGQLNTGELFF. The CDR3 nucleotides are TGTGCCAGTAGCATGACGGGACAGCTTAACACCGGGGAGCTGTTTTTT. The entire variable domain, with the rest obtained from reference TRBV19 and TRBJ2-2, is as follows: DGGITQSPKYLFRKEGQNVTLSCEQNLNHDAMYWYRQDPGQGLRLIYYSQIVNDFQKGDIAEGYSVSREKKESFPLTVTSAQKNPTAFYLCASSMTGQLNTGELFFGEGSRLTVL.